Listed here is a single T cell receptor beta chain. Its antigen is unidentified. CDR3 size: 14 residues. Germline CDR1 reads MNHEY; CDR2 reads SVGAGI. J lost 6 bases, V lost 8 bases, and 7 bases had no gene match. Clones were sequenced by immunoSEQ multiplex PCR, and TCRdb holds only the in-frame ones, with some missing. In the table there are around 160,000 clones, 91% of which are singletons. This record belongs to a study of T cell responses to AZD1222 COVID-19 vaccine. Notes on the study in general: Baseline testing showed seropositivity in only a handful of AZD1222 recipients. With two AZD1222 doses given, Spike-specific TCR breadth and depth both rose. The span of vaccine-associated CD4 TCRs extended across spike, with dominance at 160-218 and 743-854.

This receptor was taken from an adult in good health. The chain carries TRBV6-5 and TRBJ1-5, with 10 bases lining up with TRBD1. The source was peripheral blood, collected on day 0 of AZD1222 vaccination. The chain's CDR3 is CASDGTGAVQPQHF. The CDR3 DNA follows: TGTGCCAGCGATGGGACAGGGGCTGTTCAGCCCCAGCATTTT.